One sample yielded the 5 T cell receptor beta chains listed below, sequenced in a study of T cell responses to AZD1222 COVID-19 vaccine. The method was immunoSEQ multiplex PCR; TCRdb's version includes in-frame clones alone and lacks a portion of them. The data show around 200,000 clones, 90% to 95% seen once. The sample was peripheral blood, taken 28 days after the second AZD1222 dose. The receptors were gathered from an adult who received the AZD1222 COVID-19 vaccine.

The genes are TRBV9 and TRBJ1-5, with a possible D match to TRBD1 (6 bases). The germline V gene encodes CDR1 SGDLS and CDR2 YYNGEE. This CDR3 spans 14 amino acids. Deletions cut 0 bases from V and 4 bases from J, with 8 bases between. The CDR3 DNA follows: TGTGCCAGCAGCGTAGGGACAGCTAATCAGCCCCAGCATTTT. Translating gives CASSVGTANQPQHF. Full variable domain (outside the CDR3, taken from reference TRBV9 and TRBJ1-5): DSGVTQTPKHLITATGQRVTLRCSPRSGDLSVYWYQQSLDQGLQFLIQYYNGEERAKGNILERFSAQQFPDLHSELNLSSLELGDSALYFCASSVGTANQPQHFGDGTRLSIL.

The J gene is TRBJ1-2, the V gene TRBV12-2. TRBV12-2 is labeled a pseudogene. The CDR3 spans 14 residues. In nucleotides, the CDR3 is TGTGCAAGTCGCTTAGAGGACTTAAACTATGGCTACACCTTC. Translating it yields CASRLEDLNYGYTF.

CDR3 protein: CASSRGGARNEKLFF. CDR3 in DNA: TGTGCCAGCAGCCGAGGGGGGGCACGAAATGAAAAACTGTTTTTT. This chain joins TRBV25-1 and TRBJ1-4; a possible D gene is TRBD1 (6 bases). The V gene lost 6 bases and the J gene lost 5 bases, with 16 bases spanning the gap. The CDR3 loop spans 15 amino acids. Germline V gene sequence: CDR1 MGHDK, CDR2 SYGVNS.

The chain joins TRBV18 to TRBJ1-1; D is uncertain. Trimming shortened V by 1 base and J by 1 base, and 10 bases separated the two germline ends. The CDR3 consists of 15 residues. Germline V lookup: CDR1 KGHSH, CDR2 LQKENI. The CDR3 is CASSPLETPNTEAFF. The CDR3 DNA reads TGTGCCAGCTCACCACTTGAAACTCCGAACACTGAAGCTTTCTTT.

This chain connects TRBV6-1 to TRBJ1-2; maybe TRBD1 (5 bases). Trimming removed 0 bases at V and 8 bases at J, with 10 bases between. The CDR3 is made up of 13 amino acids. Germline CDR1 MNHNS, CDR2 SASEGT. In DNA form, the CDR3 reads TGTGCCAGCAGTGAAGCCCGGGGGGGAGGCTACACCTTC. It yields the protein CASSEARGGGYTF.